This paragraph reports one T cell receptor (beta chain). The sample comes from a study of Ad26.COV2.S vaccination and SARS-CoV-2 variants. Specified treatment: around 19 received Ad26.COV2.S at low or high dose, single or two shots; 5 received placebo; per-sample allocation not given. Sampling happened 63 days after the first vaccine or placebo injection. Measured with immunoSEQ multiplex PCR; TCRdb has only the in-frame clones, and not every one. The table lists hundreds of thousands of clones, 80% to 90% of them singletons. There are 15 residues in the CDR3. With 0 bases removed from V and 1 base from J, the gap between germline ends came to 6 bases. Germline V lookup: CDR1 SGHDN, CDR2 FVKESK.

The chain combines TRBV14 with TRBJ2-2; D gene uncertain. The TCR originated in a person aged 18-60 years who received the Ad26.COV2.S COVID-19 vaccine or a placebo. The sequencing used peripheral blood, collected in a trial of Ad26.COV2.S vaccine versus placebo. CDR3 amino acids: CASSQEAGNTGELFF. The CDR3 nucleotides are TGTGCCAGCAGCCAAGAGGCAGGGAACACCGGGGAGCTGTTTTTT.